This TCR beta chain is drawn from a study of cytotoxic CD8 clonotypes in ibrutinib-treated CLL. Study-level background: Across the patients, 10 to 11 were relapsed/refractory, roughly 16 treatment-naive and some 17 IGHV unmutated. Responses comprised about 24 partial and 2 complete; at median around 70 months, about 15 remained remitted and approximately twelve progressed.

This table comes from immunoSEQ multiplex PCR, and its TCRdb copy is limited to in-frame clones, with some not included. This sample has around 33,000 clones; around 53% occur once, and the top ten carry approximately 17%. On this clone itself: Antigen specificity is unknown.

Regarding the study as a whole: The study sampled sustained-remission and progressing patients at different times. Baseline levels of clonality went above those of age-matched healthy donors and moved with circulating CD8+ T-cell counts.

This CDR3 is built from 16 residues. V lost 0 bases and J lost 4, with 13 bases in between. Germline V gene sequence: CDR1 LGHNA, CDR2 YNFKEQ. The rearrangement links TRBV4-2 to TRBJ1-5; D is uncertain. Here the sequenced sample was PBMCs, taken before ibrutinib treatment. The receptor's source is a human donor with chronic lymphocytic leukemia. The CDR3 loop reads CASSQEEGVDNQPQHF. Here the CDR3 DNA reads TGTGCCAGCAGCCAAGAGGAGGGAGTCGATAATCAGCCCCAGCATTTT.